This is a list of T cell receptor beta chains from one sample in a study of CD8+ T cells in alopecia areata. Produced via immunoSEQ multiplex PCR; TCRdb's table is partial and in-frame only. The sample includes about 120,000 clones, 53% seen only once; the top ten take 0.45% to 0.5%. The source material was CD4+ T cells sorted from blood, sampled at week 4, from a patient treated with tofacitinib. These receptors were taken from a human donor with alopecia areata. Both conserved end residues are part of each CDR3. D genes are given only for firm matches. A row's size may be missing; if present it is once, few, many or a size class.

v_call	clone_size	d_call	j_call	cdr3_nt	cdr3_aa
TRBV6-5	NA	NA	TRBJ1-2	TGTGCCAGCAGTTACGGGACGTACTATGGCTACACCTTC	CASSYGTYYGYTF
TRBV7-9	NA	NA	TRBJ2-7	TGTGCCAGCAGCTTAGAAGGGGGAGCCTCCTACGAGCAGTACTTC	CASSLEGGASYEQYF
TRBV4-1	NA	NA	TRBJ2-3	TGCGCCAGCAGCTTTTCTATGCGGGAACAAGATACGCAGTATTTT	CASSFSMREQDTQYF
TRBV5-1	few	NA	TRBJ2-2	TGCGCCAGCAGCCCTTGGGGGGCATCGAACACCGGGGAGCTGTTTTTT	CASSPWGASNTGELFF
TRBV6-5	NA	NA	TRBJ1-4	TGTGCCAGCAGTTACTCAGGAAGAAGGGAGGAAAAACTGTTTTTT	CASSYSGRREEKLFF
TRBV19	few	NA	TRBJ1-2	TGTGCCAGTAGCTGGGGCATTAACTATGGCTACACCTTC	CASSWGINYGYTF
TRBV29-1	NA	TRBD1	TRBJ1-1	TGCAGCGTGGGGACAGGCCGGGCAGCTTTCTTT	CSVGTGRAAFF
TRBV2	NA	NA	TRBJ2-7	TGTGCCAGCAGTCCCCCGACCTACGAGCAGTACTTC	CASSPPTYEQYF
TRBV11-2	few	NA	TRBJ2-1	TGTGCCAGCAGCTTAGGGAGATTACGCGAGCAGTTCTTC	CASSLGRLREQFF
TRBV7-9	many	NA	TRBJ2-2	TGTGCCAGCAGCCCCCAGACCGGGGAGCTGTTTTTT	CASSPQTGELFF
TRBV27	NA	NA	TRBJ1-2	TGTGCCAGCAGGCCTGGAGCAGGGAGTTTCTATGGCTACACCTTC	CASRPGAGSFYGYTF
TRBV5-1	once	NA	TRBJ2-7	TGCGCCAGCAGCTTTGGGGGGGCCCGGGACGAGCAGTACTTC	CASSFGGARDEQYF
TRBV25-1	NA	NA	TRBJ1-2	TGTGCCAGCAGCGCGGCAGGTGATTCTGGCTACACCTTC	CASSAAGDSGYTF
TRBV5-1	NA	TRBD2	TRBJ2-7	TGCGCCAGCAGACACGGACTAGCGGGCGAGCAGTACTTC	CASRHGLAGEQYF
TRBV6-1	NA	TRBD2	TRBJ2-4	TGTGCCAGCAGTGAGACTGCTAGCGGGAGGAGTGGCATTCAGTACTTC	CASSETASGRSGIQYF
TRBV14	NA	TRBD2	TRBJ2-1	TGTGCCAGCAGCCAAGGATTATGGAGCGGGAGGGCCTTTTCGCCGGCCAATGAGCAGTTCTTC	CASSQGLWSGRAFSPANEQFF
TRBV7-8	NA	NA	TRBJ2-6	TGTGCCAGCAGCTTAGGGGCCAACGTCCTGACTTTC	CASSLGANVLTF
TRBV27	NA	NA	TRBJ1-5	TGTGCCAGCAGTCTCCTAAGAGATCAGCCCCAGCATTTT	CASSLLRDQPQHF
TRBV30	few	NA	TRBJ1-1	TGTGCCTGGAGTAACCAGATCCCTGAAGCTTTCTTT	CAWSNQIPEAFF
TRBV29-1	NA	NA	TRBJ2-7	TGCAGCGTTGCAGGGGTCGTCTCCTACGAGCAGTACTTC	CSVAGVVSYEQYF
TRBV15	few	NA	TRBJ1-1	TGTGCCACCAGCAATCCAGCCGCAGAAACTGAAGCTTTCTTT	CATSNPAAETEAFF
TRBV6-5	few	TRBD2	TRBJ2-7	TGTGCCAGCACCGACGGAGCGGGAGACGGGTACGAGCAGTACTTC	CASTDGAGDGYEQYF
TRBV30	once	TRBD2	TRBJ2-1	TGTGCCTGGAGTATGACTAGCGGCAACTACAATGAGCAGTTCTTC	CAWSMTSGNYNEQFF
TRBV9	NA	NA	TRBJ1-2	TGTGCCAGCAGCGTAGCTACAGGCAACTATGGCTACACCTTC	CASSVATGNYGYTF
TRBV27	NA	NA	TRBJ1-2	TGTGCCAGCAGTTTATACGGGACAACGGACTATGGCTACACCTTC	CASSLYGTTDYGYTF